These T cell receptor beta chains were read from a single sample in a study of beta chain features in type 1 diabetes. Assay used: immunoSEQ multiplex PCR; TCRdb lists only in-frame clones, some missing. The sample lists about 650,000 clones, roughly an eighth occurring once. The source material was naive CD4+ T cells from blood. The source is a man aged 25 to 40 with type 1 diabetes. Both conserved end residues are part of each CDR3. D genes are given only for firm matches. Only part of the rows carry a size: once, few, many, or a class if the clone is expanded.

>TRBJ2-2|TRBV28|-|few|15
CASSPTTPNTGELFF
TGTGCCAGCAGTCCAACCACCCCGAACACCGGGGAGCTGTTTTTT
>TRBJ2-3|TRBV5-1|TRBD2|-|17
CASSSWTSGGRTDTQYF
TGCGCCAGCAGCTCCTGGACTAGCGGGGGGCGCACAGATACGCAGTATTTT
>TRBJ2-7|TRBV25-1|-|-|15
CASSGGLLSSYEQYF
TGTGCCAGCAGTGGGGGACTCCTTTCCTCCTACGAGCAGTACTTC
>TRBJ1-6|TRBV27|-|few|14
CASRPGRAESPLHF
TGTGCCAGCAGACCGGGACGCGCCGAATCACCCCTCCACTTT
>TRBJ2-3|TRBV29-1|-|few|13
CSVETLLTDTQYF
TGCAGCGTTGAAACGTTACTCACAGATACGCAGTATTTT
>TRBJ2-7|TRBV27|TRBD2|few|15
CASSLSTSGSYEQYF
TGTGCCAGCAGTTTGTCGACTAGCGGCTCCTACGAGCAGTACTTC
>TRBJ2-3|TRBV29-1|-|few|12
CSEGTSTDTQYF
TGCAGCGAAGGGACTAGCACAGATACGCAGTATTTT
>TRBJ2-6|TRBV13|-|-|18
CASRWTELSKSRANVLTF
TGTGCCAGCAGATGGACAGAGCTGAGTAAAAGTCGGGCCAACGTCCTGACTTTC
>TRBJ1-6|TRBV6-5|-|-|15
CASSQGGSYNSPLHF
TGTGCCAGCAGTCAGGGAGGATCCTATAATTCACCCCTCCACTTT
>TRBJ2-6|TRBV7-2|TRBD1|few|16
CASSPTGGSGANVLTF
TGTGCCAGCAGCCCGACAGGGGGCTCTGGGGCCAACGTCCTGACTTTC
>TRBJ2-6|TRBV6-5|-|-|13
CASSPVGANVLTF
TGTGCCAGCAGCCCAGTTGGGGCCAACGTCCTGACTTTC
>TRBJ1-1|TRBV5-1|-|-|15
CASSVEENMNTEAFF
TGCGCCAGCAGCGTAGAAGAGAACATGAACACTGAAGCTTTCTTT
>TRBJ2-1|TRBV4-1|-|-|14
CASSHRPEGGEQFF
TGCGCCAGCAGCCACCGACCGGAGGGCGGTGAGCAGTTCTTC
>TRBJ2-3|TRBV20-1|-|-|10
CSAPLDTQYF
TGCAGTGCCCCCTTAGATACGCAGTATTTT
>TRBJ2-1|TRBV5-4|-|-|16
CASSLATARLYNEQFF
TGTGCCAGCAGCTTGGCCACGGCCCGACTCTACAATGAGCAGTTCTTC
>TRBJ2-1|TRBV2|-|-|13
CASSELPAGEQFF
TGTGCCAGCAGTGAATTACCAGCCGGTGAGCAGTTCTTC
>TRBJ1-5|TRBV10-2|TRBD1|-|14
CASMTGEFNQPQHF
TGCGCCAGTATGACAGGGGAGTTCAATCAGCCCCAGCATTTT
>TRBJ1-2|TRBV7-8|-|few|15
CASSLQQEGNYGYTF
TGTGCCAGCAGCTTGCAACAGGAGGGGAACTATGGCTACACCTTC
>TRBJ2-7|TRBV7-8|-|-|13
CASTLTGGYEQYF
TGTGCCAGCACCCTCACCGGGGGATACGAGCAGTACTTC
>TRBJ2-1|TRBV5-4|-|few|18
CASGLGPTGVHVYNEQFF
TGTGCCAGCGGACTGGGCCCTACGGGCGTTCATGTATACAATGAGCAGTTCTTC
>TRBJ1-5|TRBV6-6|-|-|15
CASSHIVRDGQPQHF
TGTGCCAGCAGTCATATAGTCAGGGATGGTCAGCCCCAGCATTTT
>TRBJ2-7|TRBV29-1|-|-|15
CSVVGTQGIGYEQYF
TGCAGCGTTGTGGGGACCCAAGGTATCGGCTACGAGCAGTACTTC
>TRBJ1-1|TRBV18|-|-|14
CASSPEETNTEAFF
TGTGCCAGCTCACCAGAAGAGACGAACACTGAAGCTTTCTTT
>TRBJ2-1|TRBV5-4|TRBD1|few|13
CANHRDRNNEQFF
TGTGCCAACCACCGGGACAGAAACAATGAGCAGTTCTTC
>TRBJ2-7|TRBV7-9|-|few|13
CASSLDIPYEQYF
TGTGCCAGCAGCTTGGACATTCCCTACGAGCAGTACTTC
>TRBJ1-2|TRBV18|-|few|13
CASSPGADYGYTF
TGTGCCAGCTCACCAGGGGCCGACTATGGCTACACCTTC
>TRBJ2-7|TRBV30|-|-|13
CACSRDTLYEQYF
TGTGCCTGTTCGCGGGACACCCTCTACGAGCAGTACTTC
>TRBJ2-3|TRBV5-1|-|few|15
CASSQGGRGTDTQYF
TGCGCCAGCAGCCAGGGGGGTCGTGGAACAGATACGCAGTATTTT
>TRBJ1-6|TRBV9|-|few|17
CASSVAPGGEVSSPLHF
TGTGCCAGCAGCGTAGCTCCCGGTGGGGAGGTCTCTTCACCCCTCCACTTT
>TRBJ2-1|TRBV6-6|-|few|14
CASSYVPSYNEQFF
TGTGCCAGCAGTTACGTGCCCTCCTACAATGAGCAGTTCTTC
>TRBJ1-6|TRBV5-6|-|-|16
CASSLAMAEGNSPLHF
TGTGCCAGCAGCTTGGCCATGGCCGAAGGTAATTCACCCCTCCACTTT
>TRBJ1-2|TRBV29-1|-|-|15
CSVEGDGGVNYGYTF
TGCAGCGTTGAAGGAGATGGCGGCGTCAACTATGGCTACACCTTC
>TRBJ1-1|TRBV20-1|TRBD1|-|11
CSAGGRTEAFF
TGCAGTGCAGGGGGCAGGACTGAAGCTTTCTTT
>TRBJ2-5|TRBV7-2|-|few|13
CASSLNARETQYF
TGTGCCAGCAGCTTAAATGCCAGGGAGACCCAGTACTTC
>TRBJ2-7|TRBV29-1|-|few|12
CSAGLDSYEQYF
TGCAGCGCAGGACTGGACTCCTACGAGCAGTACTTC
>TRBJ1-5|TRBV6-1|TRBD1|few|15
CASREQGGSNQPQHF
TGTGCCAGCAGGGAACAGGGGGGGAGCAATCAGCCCCAGCATTTT
>TRBJ1-4|TRBV20-1|-|-|11
CSARRREKLFF
TGCAGTGCTAGAAGAAGGGAAAAACTGTTTTTT
>TRBJ2-3|TRBV11-1|-|-|13
CASAPRATDTQYF
TGTGCCAGCGCCCCCCGGGCCACAGATACGCAGTATTTT
>TRBJ1-5|TRBV10-3|-|few|15
CAISRGDSGNQPQHF
TGTGCCATCAGTCGAGGGGATTCTGGCAATCAGCCCCAGCATTTT
>TRBJ1-1|TRBV7-2|TRBD1|-|14
CASSPRQGGTEAFF
TGTGCCAGCAGCCCTAGACAGGGCGGAACTGAAGCTTTCTTT
>TRBJ2-1|TRBV18|-|-|13
CASSQEQYNEQFF
TGTGCCAGCTCACAGGAACAGTACAATGAGCAGTTCTTC
>TRBJ2-7|TRBV11-3|-|few|13
CASSFGGPDEQYF
TGTGCCAGCAGCTTTGGGGGTCCCGACGAGCAGTACTTC
>TRBJ2-3|TRBV5-6|-|-|12
CASSLYGDTQYF
TGTGCCAGCAGCCTGTACGGTGATACGCAGTATTTT
>TRBJ1-1|TRBV10-3|-|few|13
CAISESGGPEAFF
TGTGCCATCAGTGAGTCAGGTGGACCTGAAGCTTTCTTT
>TRBJ2-1|TRBV6-6|-|few|12
CASSDRGHEQFF
TGTGCCAGCAGCGACCGGGGCCATGAGCAGTTCTTC
>TRBJ1-2|TRBV9|TRBD1|few|15
CASSVEGQGAYGYTF
TGTGCCAGCAGCGTAGAGGGACAGGGGGCCTATGGCTACACCTTC
>TRBJ2-2|TRBV7-9|-|few|15
CASSLGAGDVGELFF
TGTGCCAGCAGCTTAGGAGCAGGGGATGTCGGGGAGCTGTTTTTT
>TRBJ1-6|TRBV7-2|-|-|14
CASSSRRYNSPLHF
TGTGCCAGCAGCTCTAGACGGTATAATTCACCCCTCCACTTT
>TRBJ1-4|TRBV4-3|TRBD1|-|17
CASSQDGYGTGNEKLFF
TGCGCCAGCAGCCAAGATGGGTACGGGACAGGGAATGAAAAACTGTTTTTT
>TRBJ2-2|TRBV7-9|-|-|11
CASTLGGELFF
TGTGCCAGCACCCTGGGCGGGGAGCTGTTTTTT
>TRBJ1-5|TRBV9|-|few|12
CASSEGDQPQHF
TGTGCCAGCAGCGAGGGCGATCAGCCCCAGCATTTT
>TRBJ1-5|TRBV4-3|-|few|17
CASSQDAGRPYNQPQHF
TGCGCCAGCAGCCAAGATGCCGGACGGCCATACAATCAGCCCCAGCATTTT
>TRBJ1-6|TRBV7-2|-|few|16
CASSLAAGTDNSPLHF
TGTGCCAGCAGCTTAGCGGCAGGGACCGATAATTCACCCCTCCACTTT
>TRBJ2-1|TRBV11-2|TRBD2|-|15
CASSSRAGATGEQFF
TGTGCCAGCAGCTCTCGAGCGGGGGCTACAGGTGAGCAGTTCTTC
>TRBJ2-3|TRBV9|-|-|14
CASSVGAGTDTQYF
TGTGCCAGCAGCGTGGGGGCGGGCACAGATACGCAGTATTTT
>TRBJ1-2|TRBV10-3|TRBD1|-|14
CAINTGQGDYGYTF
TGTGCCATCAACACCGGACAGGGGGACTATGGCTACACCTTC